Following are 15 T cell receptor beta chains from one sample sequenced in a study of T cells after yellow fever vaccination. Each CDR3 protein gets one entry after TCRdb re-called the 5' RACE reads with MiXCR. Of tens of thousands of distinct CDR3 sequences in the sample, approximately 7% were seen once. Sequencing was performed on CD8+ T cells sorted from PBMCs, taken about 41 days after the first yellow fever vaccination. These receptors all stem from a man younger than 35 who received the YFV17D yellow fever vaccine.

This chain uses TRBV7-9 with TRBJ2-1; the D call may be TRBD1 or TRBD2 (5 bases each). Germline lookup yields CDR1 SEHNR and CDR2 FQNEAQ (reference sequence). The CDR3 loop spans 15 amino acids. Between the trimmed V and J ends, which lost 1 base and 6 bases, there was a span of 13 bases. The CDR3 DNA is TGTGCCAGCAGCTTAGTCGGGGCCCGGGTCAATGAGCAGTTCTTC. Translated: CASSLVGARVNEQFF.

This clonotype occurred many times. The rearrangement uses TRBV20-1 and TRBJ2-1; 7 nucleotides match TRBD2. CDR1 is DFQATT, CDR2 SNEGSKA, per germline (reference sequence). The CDR3 sequence is 15 residues long. V gave up 0 bases and J gave up 3 bases; unmatched junction bases: 5. The CDR3 DNA follows: TGCAGTGCTAGAGATATGCTAGCGGTCTACAATGAGCAGTTCTTC. This sequence encodes CSARDMLAVYNEQFF.

This chain joins TRBV7-6 and TRBJ2-1; possible D gene TRBD2, 6 bases. The V and J ends lost 4 bases and 7 bases respectively, with 17 bases between them. The CDR3 is 15 residues long. CDR1 is SGHVS, CDR2 FNYEAQ, per germline. The CDR3 DNA reads as TGTGCCAGCAGCTCCCTCTTTGGGGCGGGGAATGAGCAGTTCTTC. It translates to CASSSLFGAGNEQFF.

This clonotype was observed at least ten times. The chain couples TRBV5-1 to TRBJ2-1; the D gene could be TRBD1 or TRBD2 (5 bases each). V was pared by 2 bases and J by 0 bases, with 12 bases between. This CDR3 is built from 16 residues. Germline V CDR1 and CDR2: SGHRS, YFSETQ. CDR3: CASSFGGDSSYNEQFF. CDR3 in DNA: TGCGCCAGCAGCTTTGGGGGTGACAGCTCCTACAATGAGCAGTTCTTC.

This clonotype showed up many times. This chain joins TRBV11-2 and TRBJ2-6; D is unresolved. The CDR3 totals 18 residues. The germline V gene encodes CDR1 SGHAT and CDR2 FQNNGV. V gave up 5 bases and J gave up 0 bases, with 17 bases separating them. CDR3 sequence reads: CASSAAAVQFSGANVLTF. The DNA of the CDR3 is TGTGCCAGCAGCGCCGCGGCGGTACAATTCTCTGGGGCCAACGTCCTGACTTTC.

The sample holds many counts of this clonotype. The chain has TRBV4-1 and TRBJ1-5; D is unresolved. The CDR3 extends over 13 amino acids. V gave up 1 base and J gave up 4 bases, with 5 bases separating them. CDR1 and CDR2 from the germline V gene are MGHRA and YSYEKL. CDR3 in amino acids: CASSQVPNQPQHF. The DNA for the CDR3 is TGCGCCAGCAGCCAAGTCCCTAATCAGCCCCAGCATTTT.

This clonotype was seen at least ten times. The gene calls are TRBV4-3 and TRBJ1-5; D is unclear. The CDR3 runs to 15 residues. CDR1 is LGHNA, CDR2 YSLEER, per germline. Trimming stripped 0 bases from V and 5 bases from J, with 11 bases between. The CDR3 loop is CASSQDGQADQPQHF. The CDR3 DNA reads as TGCGCCAGCAGCCAAGATGGGCAGGCGGATCAGCCCCAGCATTTT.

This clonotype was detected many times. This chain uses TRBV4-3 with TRBJ2-1; TRBD2 matches at 9 bases. Trimming at V came to 5 bases and at J to 10 bases, leaving 15 bases not matched to a gene. The CDR3 consists of 16 residues. Germline CDR1 is LGHNA and CDR2 is YSLEER. CDR3 sequence reads: CASSERPSGAQVEQFF. As DNA, the CDR3 is TGCGCCAGCAGCGAAAGGCCTAGCGGGGCCCAGGTGGAGCAGTTCTTC.

The chain couples TRBV4-1 to TRBJ2-2, with 7 positions matching TRBD1. The V gene end was trimmed by 7 bases and the J gene end by 3 bases; junction bases not matched to a gene: 8. Germline V gene data show CDR1 as MGHRA and CDR2 as YSYEKL. The CDR3 is made up of 15 amino acids. The CDR3 loop is CASMQGTDYTGELFF. Here the CDR3 DNA reads TGCGCCAGCATGCAGGGGACAGATTACACCGGGGAGCTGTTTTTT.

This clonotype has just a few counts. The chain uses TRBV5-4 and TRBJ2-5; TRBD2 aligns across 8 bases. The CDR3 sequence is 15 residues long. Germline CDR1 reads SGHNT; CDR2 reads YYREEE (reference sequence). V dropped 4 bases and J dropped 5; count of bases not matched to a gene: 10. The CDR3 loop is CASSTTERGKETQYF. The DNA for the CDR3 is TGTGCCAGCAGCACCACGGAGCGGGGGAAGGAGACCCAGTACTTC.

This clonotype was observed a few times. The chain has TRBV4-3 and TRBJ1-2; 7 bases are shared with TRBD1. Trimming cost V 4 bases and J 4 bases; bases outside gene matches: 3. There are 13 residues in the CDR3. Germline V gene sequence: CDR1 LGHNA, CDR2 YSLEER. The CDR3 sequence is CASSPAGGYGYTF. The CDR3 DNA is TGCGCCAGCAGCCCTGCAGGGGGCTATGGCTACACCTTC.

This clonotype was recorded many times. The rearrangement uses TRBV18 and TRBJ2-1; TRBD2 might be the D (5 bases). There are 15 residues in the CDR3. Trimming shortened V by 3 bases and J by 0 bases, and 9 bases separated the two germline ends. In germline, CDR1 is KGHSH, CDR2 LQKENI. Written as DNA, the CDR3 is TGTGCCAGCTCACCCGGGGATAGCTCCTACAATGAGCAGTTCTTC. Translated: CASSPGDSSYNEQFF.

This sequence joins TRBV24-1 and TRBJ2-1; D gene ambiguous. V gave up 9 bases and J gave up 0 bases, with 14 bases separating them. The CDR3 consists of 15 residues. Germline V CDR1 and CDR2: KGHDR, SFDVKD. The CDR3 loop reads CATGSLVGSYNEQFF. The CDR3 DNA reads TGTGCCACCGGTTCCCTGGTCGGCTCCTACAATGAGCAGTTCTTC.

This clonotype was seen more than once but under ten times. The V and J genes are TRBV20-1 and TRBJ2-5, with 9 positions matching TRBD2. The germline CDR1 and CDR2 sequences are DFQATT and SNEGSKA (reference sequence). V lost 6 bases to trimming and J lost 5 bases; unmatched junction nucleotides: 7. The CDR3 runs 13 residues. The CDR3: CSANGRGGETQYF. The CDR3 nucleotides read TGCAGTGCCAACGGGCGGGGGGGGGAGACCCAGTACTTC.

The CDR3 coding sequence is TGTGCCAGCCAAGGCCGGGCGGGGGCTTACAATGAGCAGTTCTTC. Translated: CASQGRAGAYNEQFF. The chain has TRBV6-5 and TRBJ2-1, with a weak D call TRBD2 (7 bases). Trimming removed 8 bases from V and 4 bases from J, with 18 bases in between. Germline assignment: CDR1 MNHEY and CDR2 SVGAGI. The CDR3 has 15 amino acids.